The 9 T cell receptor beta chains given below trace back to one sample, sequenced in a study of resident and recirculating memory T cells in vitiligo (dated by TCRdb to the late 2010s). The library was prepared using the immunoSEQ multiplex PCR assay. TCRdb provides this immuneACCESS table in a form limited to in-frame rearrangements. Some clones are lacking; in checked studies, under half of them reflect an unresolved V gene, and why the rest are absent is not known. The sample contains around 78,000 clones, under 95% of them found a single time. Jointly, the top ten make up around 5.1% of the sample. The sample taken for sequencing was blood. The receptors stem from a male donor with vitiligo.

V is TRBV6-5 and J is TRBJ2-7; unclear D gene. The ends were cut back, 5 bases at V and 2 bases at J, with 4 bases in the middle. This CDR3 has 11 amino acids. Germline V gene sequence: CDR1 MNHEY, CDR2 SVGAGI. This CDR3 is CASSRAYEQYF. The CDR3 DNA sequence: TGTGCCAGCAGTCGAGCCTACGAGCAGTACTTC.

This rearrangement joins TRBV7-2 to TRBJ2-1; a weak D match, TRBD1 (7 bases). Trimming left V 3 bases short and J 5 bases short, with 17 bases between. The CDR3 runs to 16 residues. CDR1 and CDR2 from the germline V gene are SGHTA and FQGNSA. This CDR3 reads CASSLQGGRGHNEQFF. The CDR3 DNA follows: TGTGCCAGCAGCTTGCAGGGGGGCAGAGGTCACAATGAGCAGTTCTTC.

This chain connects TRBV11-2 to TRBJ2-5; D possibly corresponds to TRBD1 (7 bases). V lost 5 bases and J lost 9, with 19 bases in between. Germline values: CDR1 SGHAT, CDR2 FQNNGV. The length of the CDR3 is 14 residues. As DNA, the CDR3 is TGTGCCAGCAGCCCGCGGGACAGCCCGAAGGCCCAGTACTTC. This encodes CASSPRDSPKAQYF.

The chain joins TRBV6-5 to TRBJ2-7, with 8 bases aligning to TRBD2. CDR1 is MNHEY, CDR2 SVGAGI, per germline. There are 16 residues in the CDR3. V lost 0 bases to trimming and J lost 2 bases; unmatched junction nucleotides: 6. CDR3 loop: CASSYSLSGAPYEQYF. CDR3 nucleotides: TGTGCCAGCAGTTACTCCCTTAGCGGGGCCCCCTACGAGCAGTACTTC.

The V gene is TRBV15, the J gene TRBJ2-1; 11 nucleotides match TRBD2. The CDR3 runs to 16 residues. Trimming took 3 bases from V and 6 from J; bases not matched to a gene: 7. CDR1 is LNHNV and CDR2 is YYDKDF in the germline V gene (reference sequence). This chain's CDR3 is CATSSPTSGSFNEQFF. The CDR3 DNA sequence: TGTGCCACCAGCAGTCCCACTAGCGGGAGTTTCAATGAGCAGTTCTTC.

V and J are TRBV10-2 and TRBJ2-1; D remains ambiguous. This CDR3 contains 11 residues. Germline V gene sequence: CDR1 WSHSY, CDR2 SAAADI. V was trimmed by 8 bases and J by 8 bases, leaving 10 bases between them. Here the CDR3 reads CASLEAHEQFF. The CDR3 DNA sequence: TGCGCCAGCTTAGAGGCGCATGAGCAGTTCTTC.

This chain joins TRBV10-3 and TRBJ2-7, with 8 bases fitting TRBD2. Trimming removed 3 bases from V and 1 base from J; junction bases left unmatched: 17. Looked up from germline, CDR1 is ENHRY and CDR2 is SYGVKD. This CDR3 spans 19 amino acids. CDR3 region: CAISDRDGTRTRVSYEQYF. CDR3 nucleotides: TGTGCCATCAGTGACCGTGACGGGACTAGAACGCGGGTATCCTACGAGCAGTACTTC.

The chain links TRBV7-9 to TRBJ2-7, with 13 bases fitting TRBD2. Germline V gives CDR1 SEHNR, CDR2 FQNEAQ (reference sequence). The CDR3 runs 17 residues. Losses at the gene ends were 5 bases for V and 2 bases for J; bases not matched to a gene: 9. The CDR3 region is CASSRVRTSGRTYEQYF. For the CDR3, the DNA is TGTGCCAGCAGCCGAGTTAGGACTAGCGGGAGAACCTACGAGCAGTACTTC.

DNA of the CDR3: TGTGCCTGGAGTGTACAGTCGGGAGACTATGGCTACACCTTC. Amino acids: CAWSVQSGDYGYTF. The chain has TRBV30 and TRBJ1-2; D is ambiguous. V lost 0 bases to trimming and J lost 3 bases, with 11 bases between them. CDR3 size: 14 residues. Per germline, CDR1 GTSNPN and CDR2 SVGIG (reference sequence).